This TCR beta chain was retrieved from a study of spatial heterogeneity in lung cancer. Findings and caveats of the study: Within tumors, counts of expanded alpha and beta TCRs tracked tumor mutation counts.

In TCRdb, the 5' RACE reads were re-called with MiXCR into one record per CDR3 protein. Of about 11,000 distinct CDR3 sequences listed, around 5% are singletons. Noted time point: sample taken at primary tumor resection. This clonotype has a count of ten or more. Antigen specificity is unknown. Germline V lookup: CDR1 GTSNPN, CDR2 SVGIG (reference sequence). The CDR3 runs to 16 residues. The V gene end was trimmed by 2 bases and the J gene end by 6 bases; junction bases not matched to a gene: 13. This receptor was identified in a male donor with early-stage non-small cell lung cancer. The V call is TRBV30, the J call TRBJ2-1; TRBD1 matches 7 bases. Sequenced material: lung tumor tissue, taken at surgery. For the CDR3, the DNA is TGTGCCTGGAGTAAAAAGCCCCCGACAGGGACCAATGAGCAGTTCTTC. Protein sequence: CAWSKKPPTGTNEQFF.